These 11 T cell receptor beta chains share one sample of origin, sequenced in a study of control samples from healthy donors and cancer patients. Repertoires were generated with immunoSEQ multiplex PCR, while TCRdb's copy carries only in-frame clones and drops some. The sample has about 39,000 clones, around 83% seen once. Sequencing was performed on PBMCs. These receptors were obtained from a woman in her sixties or seventies with lung cancer.

V and J are TRBV7-2 and TRBJ2-1; tentative D call: TRBD1 (6 bases). The CDR3 is made up of 15 amino acids. Germline CDR1 and CDR2: SGHTA and FQGNSA. V lost 5 bases to trimming and J lost 6 bases, with 17 bases between them. The CDR3 DNA reads as TGTGCCAGCAGCCCGGGACATTACAGGGTCAATGAGCAGTTCTTC. Amino acids: CASSPGHYRVNEQFF.

The J gene is TRBJ1-1, the V gene TRBV10-3; D may be TRBD1 (5 bases). V lost 0 bases, J lost 5 bases, and 13 bases lay in between. Looked up from germline, CDR1 is ENHRY and CDR2 is SYGVKD. The CDR3 covers 15 residues. This CDR3 is CAISESSRGRTEAFF. CDR3 bases: TGTGCCATCAGTGAGTCATCCCGGGGGAGGACTGAAGCTTTCTTT.

The V call is TRBV19, the J call TRBJ2-2; 8 bases are a match to TRBD2. There are 16 residues in the CDR3. Per the germline V gene, CDR1 is LNHDA and CDR2 is SQIVND (reference sequence). V shed 5 bases and J 4 bases; nucleotides not matched to a gene: 9. CDR3 protein: CASSDSGGWTTGELFF. The CDR3 nucleotides are TGTGCCAGTAGTGACAGCGGGGGATGGACCACCGGGGAGCTGTTTTTT.

The genes are TRBV7-2 and TRBJ1-1, with D unclear. This CDR3 spans 13 amino acids. CDR1 SGHTA and CDR2 FQGNSA come from the germline V gene. V lost 6 bases, J lost 0 bases, and 8 bases lay in between. CDR3 sequence reads: CASSPAMNTEAFF. In DNA form, the CDR3 reads TGTGCCAGCAGTCCCGCAATGAACACTGAAGCTTTCTTT.

This chain connects TRBV19 to TRBJ1-5; no definite D call. The ends were cut back, 4 bases at V and 5 bases at J, with 15 bases in the middle. This CDR3 has 15 amino acids. Per the germline V gene, CDR1 is LNHDA and CDR2 is SQIVND (reference sequence). The chain's CDR3 is CASSKERWVHQPQHF. CDR3 nucleotides: TGTGCCAGTAGTAAAGAAAGGTGGGTTCATCAGCCCCAGCATTTT.

In its sample, this clone ranks as large (0.1 to 1%). The CDR3 protein is CASSLTDSRETQYF. The CDR3 DNA sequence: TGTGCCAGCAGCTTGACGGACAGCCGGGAGACCCAGTACTTC. The chain carries TRBV5-4 and TRBJ2-5; weak D call: TRBD1 (6 bases). Trimming took off 1 base at V and 5 bases at J, with 12 bases between the two ends. The CDR3 has 14 residues. The V gene's germline CDR1 is SGHNT and CDR2 YYREEE (reference sequence). The full variable domain, in which reference TRBV5-4 and TRBJ2-5 provide the parts outside the CDR3, is ETGVTQSPTHLIKTRGQQVTLRCSSQSGHNTVSWYQQALGQGPQFIFQYYREEENGRGNFPPRFSGLQFPNYSSELNVNALELDDSALYLCASSLTDSRETQYFGPGTRLLVL.

This chain joins TRBV18 and TRBJ2-1; the match to TRBD1 covers 7 bases. The J segment lost 13 bases and the V segment lost 5 bases, leaving 11 bases of the junction unmatched. This CDR3 is built from 13 residues. Germline V lookup: CDR1 KGHSH, CDR2 LQKENI. In nucleotides, the CDR3 is TGTGCCAGCTCATCGGGACAGCGGACAAGCCAGTTCTTC. It is translated as CASSSGQRTSQFF.

The chain couples TRBV7-2 to TRBJ2-5, with D tentatively TRBD1 (6 bases). V lost 2 bases to trimming and J lost 1 base, with 11 bases between them. The CDR3 contains 15 residues. Per the germline V gene, CDR1 is SGHTA and CDR2 is FQGNSA. The CDR3 DNA reads TGTGCCAGCAGCTTAAACACAGGGATCCAAGAGACCCAGTACTTC. Translation: CASSLNTGIQETQYF.

This chain uses TRBV11-2 with TRBJ2-5; 7 bases match TRBD1. The ends lost 7 bases at V and 4 bases at J; junction bases unmatched: 3. This CDR3 spans 12 amino acids. The germline V gene encodes CDR1 SGHAT and CDR2 FQNNGV. CDR3 sequence (DNA): TGTGCCAGCACGAGACAGGGAGAGACCCAGTACTTC. It yields the protein CASTRQGETQYF.

The chain is built from TRBV7-6 and TRBJ2-3; D is unresolved. Germline-derived CDR1 and CDR2 are SGHVS and FNYEAQ. V was cut by 1 base and J by 6 bases, with 17 bases left in between. The CDR3 runs 16 residues. The CDR3 bases are TGTGCCAGCAGCTTAGGAGGTTGGCCCGGGTCGGATACGCAGTATTTT. Amino acid sequence: CASSLGGWPGSDTQYF.

This clone appeared a single time. The chain joins TRBV7-6 to TRBJ2-1; D is unresolved. Looked up from germline, CDR1 is SGHVS and CDR2 is FNYEAQ. CDR3 length equals 13 residues. The germline V and J ends were trimmed by 4 bases and 8 bases, with 12 bases remaining between them. The CDR3 DNA sequence: TGTGCCAGCAGCTCCGGCCGTGTTGATGAGCAGTTCTTC. Encoded protein: CASSSGRVDEQFF.